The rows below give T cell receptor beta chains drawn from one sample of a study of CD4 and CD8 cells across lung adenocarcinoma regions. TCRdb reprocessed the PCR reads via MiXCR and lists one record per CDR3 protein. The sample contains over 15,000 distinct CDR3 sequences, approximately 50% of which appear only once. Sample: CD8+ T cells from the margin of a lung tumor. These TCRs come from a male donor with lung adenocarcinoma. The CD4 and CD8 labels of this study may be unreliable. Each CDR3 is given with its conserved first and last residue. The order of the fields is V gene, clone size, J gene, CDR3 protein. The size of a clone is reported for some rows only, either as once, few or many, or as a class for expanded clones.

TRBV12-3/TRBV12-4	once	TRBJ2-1	CASSLDMRGEQFF
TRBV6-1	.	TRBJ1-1	CASSGTGGGITEAFF
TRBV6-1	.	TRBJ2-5	CAGGHGGLAQETQYF
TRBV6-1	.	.	CASSEVSDEQYF
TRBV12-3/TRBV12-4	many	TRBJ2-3	CASSPPGQGDTQYF
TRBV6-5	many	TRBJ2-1	CASSSLSGDRGRNEQFF
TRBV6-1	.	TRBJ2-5	CASRGAGSGVGETQYF
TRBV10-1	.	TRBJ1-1	CASSAGGLNTEAFF
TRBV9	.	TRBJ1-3	CASSGNSGNTIYF
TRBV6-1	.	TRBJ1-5	CGVGAYSNQPLHF
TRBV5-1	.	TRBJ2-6	CASNRGQPGANVLTF
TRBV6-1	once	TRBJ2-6	CASREAGGAGGANVLTF
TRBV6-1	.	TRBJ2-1	CASSTPPDMRRGKQFF
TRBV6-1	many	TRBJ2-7	CASSPQYEQYF
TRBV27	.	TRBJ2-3	CASSPGTDTQYF
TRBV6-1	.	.	CARGLRASGSHAQYF
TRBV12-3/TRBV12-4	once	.	CASSFESGSYEQYF
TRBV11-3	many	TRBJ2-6	CASSPGHGAPSGANVLTF
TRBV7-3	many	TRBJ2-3	CASSPGQAADTQYF
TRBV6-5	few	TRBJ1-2	CASSYQRVGGSLYGYTF
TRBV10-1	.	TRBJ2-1	CASSEMAGANEQFF
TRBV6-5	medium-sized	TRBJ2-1	CAGGRDSYNEQFF
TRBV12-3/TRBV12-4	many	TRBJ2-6	CASSFGTGNSGANVLTF
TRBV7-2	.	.	CASSVAGPSYEQYF
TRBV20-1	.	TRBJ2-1	CSATRQVIYNEQFF
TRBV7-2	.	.	CASSFDMRDEQYF
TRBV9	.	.	CASSVGAVAYEQYF
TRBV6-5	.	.	CASSYSSGRKTQYF
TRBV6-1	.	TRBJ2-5	CARANGGGEQDTQYF
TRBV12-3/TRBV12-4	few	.	CASSFPQARDYSYEQYF
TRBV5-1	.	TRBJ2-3	CASSFLAGPDTQYF
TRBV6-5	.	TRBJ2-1	CASSYTTGLYNEQFF
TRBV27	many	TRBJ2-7	CASSRTGSSYEQYF
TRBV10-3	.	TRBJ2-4	CGVTEVGGKDTQYF
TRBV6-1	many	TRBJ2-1	CASSEASAGGPWEQFF
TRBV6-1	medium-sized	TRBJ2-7	CASSATRTSYEQYF
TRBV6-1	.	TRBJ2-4	CASSEAGPGAKNTQYF
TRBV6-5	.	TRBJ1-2	CASSYTGTYGYTF
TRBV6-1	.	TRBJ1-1	CASSEVDTQNTEAFF
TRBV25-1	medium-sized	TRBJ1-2	CASSVAGSNYGYTF
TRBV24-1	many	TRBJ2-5	CATSDFEGTNQETQYF
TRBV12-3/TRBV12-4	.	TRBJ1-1	CASSLQGEAFF